This passage covers 17 T cell receptor beta chains from one sample sequenced in a study of blood T cell repertoires in COVID-19. Sequencing was performed with immunoSEQ multiplex PCR; in TCRdb, only in-frame clones are kept and a portion is missing. This sample has approximately 310,000 clones; 80% to 90% occur once, and the top ten carry roughly 2%. Specimen: PBMCs or T cells enriched from blood (not recorded which). These receptors came from a man aged 25 to 40 who had recovered from COVID-19.

The gene calls are TRBV2 and TRBJ2-5, with D unresolved. CDR3 length: 10 amino acids. The V end was cut by 7 bases, the J end by 8 bases, with 8 bases between. In germline, CDR1 is SNHLY, CDR2 FYNNEI. The CDR3 region is CASTSVTQYF. The CDR3 bases are TGTGCCAGCACTTCGGTTACCCAGTACTTC.

The table lists this clone with a count of one. The CDR3 here is CASSRPGFYEQYF. In DNA form, the CDR3 reads TGTGCCAGCAGTAGGCCGGGATTCTACGAGCAGTACTTC. The chain is built from TRBV12-3 or TRBV12-4 and TRBJ2-7, with TRBD2 as a possible D gene (5 bases). The CDR3 is 13 amino acids. V was shortened by 5 bases and J by 3 bases, with 11 bases between the two germline ends.

Note on this clone: Within the sample, other DNA sequences also encode this same CDR3. The chain uses TRBV3-1 (or the pseudogene TRBV3-2) and TRBJ2-5; D is unresolved. The germline V gene encodes CDR1 LGHDT and CDR2 YNNKEL (reference sequence). The V end was cut by 1 base, the J end by 5 bases, with 5 bases between. The CDR3 is 12 amino acids. DNA for the CDR3: TGTGCCAGCAGCCAAGTCGGTGAGACCCAGTACTTC. It encodes CASSQVGETQYF.

V usage is TRBV27 and J usage is TRBJ1-2; 9 positions match TRBD1. The V gene's germline CDR1 is MNHEY and CDR2 SMNVEV (reference sequence). With V trimmed by 2 bases and J by 8 bases, 6 bases remained unmatched. The CDR3 length is 14 residues. The CDR3 here is CASSLQQGAIGYTF. DNA for the CDR3: TGTGCCAGCAGTTTACAACAGGGGGCGATCGGCTACACCTTC.

This chain uses TRBV10-2 with TRBJ1-2, with D possibly matching TRBD1 (6 bases). This CDR3 contains 15 residues. From germline, CDR1 is WSHSY and CDR2 SAAADI. V was trimmed by 1 base and J by 7 bases, leaving 16 bases between them. Here the CDR3 DNA reads TGCGCCAGCAGTGAGTTGGGGGGGCGTCTCTCTGGCTACACCTTC. It is translated as CASSELGGRLSGYTF.

This chain uses TRBV30 with TRBJ1-3; TRBD1 is a possible D gene (5 bases). The CDR3 contains 13 residues. Germline loops: CDR1 GTSNPN, CDR2 SVGIG (reference sequence). Trimming left V 8 bases short and J 7 bases short, with 18 bases between. The CDR3 nucleotides are TGTGCCCGAACATCAGGGTATGGCAACACCATATATTTT. This gives the protein CARTSGYGNTIYF.

This chain links TRBV25-1 with TRBJ2-2; D may be TRBD2 (6 bases). The CDR3 loop spans 14 amino acids. V dropped 1 base and J dropped 7 bases, with 10 bases sitting between them. Germline V gene lookup returns CDR1 MGHDK and CDR2 SYGVNS. CDR3 DNA sequence: TGTGCCAGCAGTGAATTGCGGGACCACGGGGAGCTGTTTTTT. It codes for CASSELRDHGELFF.

V is TRBV2 and J is TRBJ2-5, with a possible D match to TRBD2 (5 bases). Germline V gene data show CDR1 as SNHLY and CDR2 as FYNNEI. Trimming shortened V by 7 bases and J by 5 bases, and 17 bases separated the two germline ends. The CDR3 sequence is 14 residues long. This CDR3 is CASKRGRSPETQYF. The CDR3 region has the DNA TGTGCCAGCAAGAGAGGGCGCAGCCCGGAGACCCAGTACTTC.

The CDR3 loop is CASSQDFNFYEQYF. The CDR3 DNA reads TGTGCCAGCAGCCAAGACTTCAACTTCTACGAGCAGTACTTC. The rearrangement joins TRBV3-1 (or the pseudogene TRBV3-2) to TRBJ2-7; D gene unclear. CDR1 LGHDT and CDR2 YNNKEL come from the germline V gene (reference sequence). V dropped 0 bases and J dropped 3 bases, with 9 bases sitting between them. This CDR3 is built from 14 residues.

The rearrangement links TRBV25-1 to TRBJ1-4; maybe TRBD1 (5 bases). The germline V gene encodes CDR1 MGHDK and CDR2 SYGVNS. This CDR3 is 16 amino acids long. Trimming took off 3 bases at V and 7 bases at J, with 18 bases between the two ends. The CDR3 DNA is TGTGCCAGCAGTGACGAAACGGCAGGGCCCTCTGAAAAACTGTTTTTT. Translation: CASSDETAGPSEKLFF.

The chain carries TRBV6-2 or TRBV6-3 and TRBJ1-2; D call uncertain. CDR3 length: 13 amino acids. Germline CDR1 and CDR2: MNHEY and SVGEGT. V dropped 0 bases and J dropped 8 bases, with 10 bases sitting between them. CDR3 sequence reads: CASSYSSNTGYTF. The CDR3 DNA reads TGTGCCAGCAGTTACTCGAGTAATACGGGCTACACCTTC.

V is TRBV4-2 and J is TRBJ1-1; D unresolved. V gave up 0 bases and J gave up 5 bases, with 13 bases separating them. CDR1 is LGHNA and CDR2 is YNFKEQ in the germline V gene. This CDR3 has 15 residues. The CDR3 sequence: CASSQDLGEGTEAFF. DNA for the CDR3: TGTGCCAGCAGCCAAGATCTCGGGGAAGGAACTGAAGCTTTCTTT.

Points on this clone: Other DNA sequences in this specimen translate into the identical CDR3. The rearrangement joins TRBV5-1 to TRBJ1-2, with unresolved D. Looked up from germline, CDR1 is SGHRS and CDR2 is YFSETQ. Trimming pared 5 bases from V and 2 bases from J, leaving 4 bases between. The CDR3 contains 11 residues. The CDR3 protein is CASRGNYGYTF. CDR3 bases: TGCGCCAGCAGGGGCAACTATGGCTACACCTTC.

The chain couples TRBV30 to TRBJ2-7; weak D call: TRBD2 (5 bases). The CDR3 consists of 13 residues. V was shortened by 0 bases and J by 5 bases, with 11 bases between the two germline ends. In germline, CDR1 is GTSNPN, CDR2 SVGIG (reference sequence). The CDR3 coding sequence is TGTGCCTGGAGTGTAAGTTTCGGGGACGAGCAGTACTTC. Translated: CAWSVSFGDEQYF.

The chain recombines TRBV6-1 with TRBJ1-2; perhaps TRBD1 as D (5 bases). V lost 4 bases and J 5 bases, leaving 20 bases between the germline ends. Germline V gene data show CDR1 as MNHNS and CDR2 as SASEGT. The CDR3 runs 16 residues. The CDR3 reads CASSVVYSQGGYGYTF. The CDR3 DNA reads TGTGCCAGCAGTGTAGTCTACTCGCAGGGAGGATATGGCTACACCTTC.

This clone was recorded once. In DNA, the CDR3 is TGTGCCACCAGCAGAGATAGCCCGCTCTCTGGAAACACCATATATTTT. Translation: CATSRDSPLSGNTIYF. This chain connects TRBV15 to TRBJ1-3; no firm D call. The V end was cut by 0 bases, the J end by 0 bases, with 9 bases between. Germline V CDR1 and CDR2: LNHNV, YYDKDF (reference sequence). The CDR3 sequence is 16 residues long.

V usage is TRBV27 and J usage is TRBJ2-5; 9 bases fit TRBD2. Trimming took 5 bases from V and 5 from J; bases not matched to a gene: 12. Germline V gene data show CDR1 as MNHEY and CDR2 as SMNVEV (reference sequence). The CDR3 consists of 16 residues. This CDR3 reads CASSPSLAGVVETQYF. The CDR3 nucleotides read TGTGCCAGCAGTCCGTCCTTAGCGGGGGTGGTCGAGACCCAGTACTTC.